This T cell receptor (beta chain) came from a study of blood T cell repertoires in COVID-19 (dated by TCRdb to 2019 to 2021). In the study overall: Samples from collaborators originated in the United States, Italy and Spain and spanned both the acute and convalescent phases of COVID-19. Nearly every sample came with metadata listing a de-identified subject ID, COVID-19 status, age in years and sex. The material from the prospective study consisted of cDNA or gDNA derived from T cells, B-cell-depleted T cells, or PBMCs. The samples were drawn from two sources: the first 160 participants of the ongoing ImmuneRACE study, and about 1,300 subjects contributed by 6 global collaborators. Subjects who had been exposed to COVID-19, were actively infected with it, or had recovered from it provided the deeply sampled blood TCRbeta repertoires that made up the dataset. A freely available public database, intended as a resource for researchers studying the immune response to SARS-CoV-2, is where the repertoires were released. Where available, HLA class I and class II types were taken from metadata supplied by the sample provider and were not determined by assay-based typing. What the study reported, not specific to this receptor: Clinical and demographic metadata were provided uncurated, with the amount varying by source and participant.

A word on this clone: Its antigen has not been determined. The sample holds no much larger clone one base away, and base qualities are not on file.

Including the terminal cysteine and phenylalanine, the CDR3 comprises 15 residues. Only the CDR3 DNA stays, 45 bases, in frame from base 1. The V and J ends are trimmed by 4 bases and 4 bases, leaving 16 bases between them. CDR1 and CDR2 (SGHAT, FQNNGV) derive from the germline V gene. The immunoSEQ Assay, a bias-controlled multiplex PCR, was used to amplify TCRbeta CDR3 regions from genomic DNA. The authors' pipeline ran thus. Nucleated cell counts per sample were estimated from amplification of reference gene primers within the assay. To quantify the absolute abundance of each unique TCRbeta CDR3 rearrangement, sequence reads were collapsed and filtered. For each sample, productive Simpson clonality was calculated as the square root of Simpson's diversity index over productive rearrangements. TCRdb re-hosts the immuneACCESS table, in-frame sequences only. Its copies lack some clones; in the studies checked, an unresolved V gene accounts for under half of them, and the cause for the rest is not known. The V and J calls and clone size were taken over from that table, and D and trimming were inferred from the DNA. For this sample the table gives some 340,000 clones, of which 90% were detected only once. The top ten clonotypes cover 3.9% of the sample.

Enrolling through a virtual design, the prospective study's participants ranged in age from roughly 18 to 89 years and lived across approximately 25 United States geographic areas. In the prospective study, cohorts were assigned on the basis of participant-reported clinical history obtained from a screening survey and a study questionnaire. A participant counted as exposed if, within 2 weeks of entering the study, that participant had been in contact with someone who had a PCR-confirmed or clinician-diagnosed COVID-19 case. In the prospective study, mobile phlebotomists collected whole blood, serum and a nasopharyngeal or oropharyngeal swab from each participant. Over a roughly 2-month period, participants in the prospective study had the option of providing additional blood draws and questionnaires. Before DNA extraction, prospective study blood samples were shipped either frozen or at room temperature.

Sequencing was carried out using PBMCs or T cells enriched from blood (not recorded which). The receptor comes from a woman in her 30s who had been exposed to COVID-19. The sequence links TRBV11-2 to TRBJ1-2; possibly the D gene is TRBD1, per 6 matching bases. The CDR3: CASSSVQGVGYGYTF. The nucleotide sequence reads as follows: TGTGCCAGCAGCTCCGTACAGGGCGTCGGCTATGGCTACACCTTC. Joined to the reference TRBV11-2 and TRBJ1-2 proteins, this CDR3 gives the full variable domain: EAGVAQSPRYKIIEKRQSVAFWCNPISGHATLYWYQQILGQGPKLLIQFQNNGVVDDSQLPKDRFSAERLKGVDSTLKIQPAKLEDSAVYLCASSSVQGVGYGYTFGSGTRLTVV.